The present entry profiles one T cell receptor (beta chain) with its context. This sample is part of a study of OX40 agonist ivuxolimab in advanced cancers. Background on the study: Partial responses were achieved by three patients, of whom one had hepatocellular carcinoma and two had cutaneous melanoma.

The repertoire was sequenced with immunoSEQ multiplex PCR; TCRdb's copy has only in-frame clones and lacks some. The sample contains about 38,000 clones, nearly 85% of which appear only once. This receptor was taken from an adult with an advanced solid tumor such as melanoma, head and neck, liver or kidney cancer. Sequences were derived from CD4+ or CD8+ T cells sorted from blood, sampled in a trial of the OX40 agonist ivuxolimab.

The CDR3 region has the DNA TGTGCCAGCAGTCCGGGCTATGGCTACACCTTC. Amino acid sequence: CASSPGYGYTF. The V call is TRBV28, the J call TRBJ1-2; D gene uncertain. The CDR3 contains 11 residues. V shed 5 bases and J shed 4 bases, with 5 bases lying between them. Germline CDR1 reads MDHEN; CDR2 reads SYDVKM.